These 4 T cell receptor beta chains were sequenced from one sample in a study of shared clonotypes between healthy human individuals. The data were produced by immunoSEQ multiplex PCR, yet TCRdb's version contains in-frame clones alone and is incomplete. The sample records about 320,000 clones, more than 75% being singletons. Material for sequencing was memory CD8+ T cells sorted from blood. Subset given: CD45RO+ cells pooled with CCR7-negative TemRA cells. These receptors all stem from a man younger than 35 in good health.

The J gene is TRBJ2-7, the V gene TRBV5-4; D is possibly TRBD1 (5 bases). The germline V gene encodes CDR1 SGHNT and CDR2 YYREEE (reference sequence). The CDR3 has 12 amino acids. V was trimmed by 3 bases and J by 1 base, leaving 5 bases between them. In nucleotides, the CDR3 is TGTGCCAGCAGCTACAGGTCCTACGAGCAGTACTTC. Amino acid sequence: CASSYRSYEQYF.

This chain links TRBV18 with TRBJ2-4; the match to TRBD2 covers 9 bases. The CDR3 consists of 14 residues. Germline V gene sequence: CDR1 KGHSH, CDR2 LQKENI. V was clipped by 3 bases and J by 10 bases; unmatched bases: 7. The DNA of the CDR3 is TGTGCCAGCTCACCCCTAGCGGGGACTTTGATTCAGTACTTC. This translates into CASSPLAGTLIQYF.

CDR3 nucleotide sequence: TGTGCCAGCAGCTTGCCAGACAGTTCGCAGCCCCAGCATTTT. It translates to CASSLPDSSQPQHF. This rearrangement joins TRBV5-6 to TRBJ1-5; maybe TRBD1 (5 bases). V gave up 1 base and J gave up 7 bases, with 12 bases separating them. CDR3 size: 14 residues. CDR1 is SGHDT and CDR2 is YYEEEE in the germline V gene. The full variable domain, with the rest looked up from reference TRBV5-6 and TRBJ1-5, is DAGVTQSPTHLIKTRGQQVTLRCSPKSGHDTVSWYQQALGQGPQFIFQYYEEEERQRGNFPDRFSGHQFPNYSSELNVNALLLGDSALYLCASSLPDSSQPQHFGDGTRLSIL.

This clone was counted once. The V call is TRBV4-1, the J call TRBJ2-3; D may be TRBD1 (6 bases). This CDR3 region has 14 residues. Between the trimmed V and J ends, which lost 4 bases and 2 bases, there was a span of 10 bases. Germline lookup yields CDR1 MGHRA and CDR2 YSYEKL. CDR3 loop: CASSPDRYTDTQYF. The DNA for the CDR3 is TGCGCCAGCAGCCCGGACAGATACACAGATACGCAGTATTTT.